Sequencing of this T cell receptor beta chain was carried out in a study of blood T cells in healthy people across ages. CDR1 GTSNPN and CDR2 SVGIG come from the germline V gene (reference sequence). The V and J ends lost 5 bases and 8 bases respectively, with 15 bases between them. There are 12 residues in the CDR3. This clonotype was seen a handful of times. It was with a sample-barcoded 5' primer and a J-beta primer mix that a second PCR of roughly 6 to 12 cycles was run. TCRdb re-analysed the 5' RACE reads in MiXCR, keeping a single row per CDR3 protein. The sample carries 700,000 to 950,000 distinct CDR3 sequences, 58% recorded once.

Sequenced input: blood. The rearrangement joins TRBV30 to TRBJ1-2; D is undetermined. The TCR originated in a man in his thirties or forties in good health. The CDR3 region has the DNA TGTGCCTGGTCTCAGGCGTATGGGGGCTACACCTTC. The encoded protein is CAWSQAYGGYTF. Combining the CDR3 with reference TRBV30 and TRBJ1-2 gives the whole variable domain SQTIHQWPATLVQPVGSPLSLECTVEGTSNPNLYWYRQAAGRGLQLLFYSVGIGQISSEVPQNLSASRPQDRQFILSSKKLLLSDSGFYLCAWSQAYGGYTFGSGTRLTVV.